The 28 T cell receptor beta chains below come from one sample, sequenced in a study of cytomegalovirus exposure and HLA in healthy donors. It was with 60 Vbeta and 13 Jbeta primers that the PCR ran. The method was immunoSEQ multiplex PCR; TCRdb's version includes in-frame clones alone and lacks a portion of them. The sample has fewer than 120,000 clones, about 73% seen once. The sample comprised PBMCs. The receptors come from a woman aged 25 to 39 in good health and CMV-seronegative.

The CDR3 nucleotides read TGTGCCAGCAGCCAAGACGAAGGGGCCTCCTTTGGGTCACCCCTCCACTTT. Residues: CASSQDEGASFGSPLHF. The chain carries TRBV4-2 and TRBJ1-6; D is possibly TRBD1 (5 bases). Trimming cost V 0 bases and J 10 bases, with 19 bases left between them. CDR3 size: 17 residues. From germline, CDR1 is LGHNA and CDR2 YNFKEQ.

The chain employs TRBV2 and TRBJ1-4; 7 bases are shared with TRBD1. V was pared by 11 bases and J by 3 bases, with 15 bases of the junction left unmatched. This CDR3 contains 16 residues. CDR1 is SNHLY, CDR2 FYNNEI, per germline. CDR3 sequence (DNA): TGTGCCTGTAAGGAGGGGGCGAGTAGGGCTAATGAAAAACTGTTTTTT. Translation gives CACKEGASRANEKLFF. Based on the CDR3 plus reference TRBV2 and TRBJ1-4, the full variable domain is EPEVTQTPSHQVTQMGQEVILRCVPISNHLYFYWYRQILGQKVEFLVSFYNNEISEKSEIFDDQFSVERPDGSNFTLKIRSTKLEDSAMYFCACKEGASRANEKLFFGSGTQLSVL.

CDR3: CASGLGGLGADTQYF. Written as DNA, the CDR3 is TGTGCTAGTGGTTTGGGAGGACTAGGGGCAGATACGCAGTATTTT. The J gene is TRBJ2-3, the V gene TRBV12-5; 7 bases align to TRBD2. V shed 1 base, J shed 4 bases, and the junction held 5 bases outside the gene matches. CDR1 and CDR2 from the germline V gene are LGHNT and FRNRAP. The CDR3 sequence is 15 residues long.

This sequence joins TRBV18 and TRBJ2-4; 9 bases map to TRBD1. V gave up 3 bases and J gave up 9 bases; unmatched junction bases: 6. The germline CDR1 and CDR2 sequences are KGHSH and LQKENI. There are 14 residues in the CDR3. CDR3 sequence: CASSPGTGKSIQYF. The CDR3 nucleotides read TGTGCCAGCTCACCCGGGACAGGGAAGAGCATTCAGTACTTC.

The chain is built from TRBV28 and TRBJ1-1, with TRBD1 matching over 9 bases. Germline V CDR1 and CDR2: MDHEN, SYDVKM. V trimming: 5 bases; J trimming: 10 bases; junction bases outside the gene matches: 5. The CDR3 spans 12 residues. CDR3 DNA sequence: TGTGCCAGCAGTCTTACAGGGGGCGGAGCTTTCTTT. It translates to CASSLTGGGAFF. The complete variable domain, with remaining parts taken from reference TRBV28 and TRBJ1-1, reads DVKVTQSSRYLVKRTGEKVFLECVQDMDHENMFWYRQDPGLGLRLIYFSYDVKMKEKGDIPEGYSVSREKKERFSLILESASTNQTSMYLCASSLTGGGAFFGQGTRLTVV.

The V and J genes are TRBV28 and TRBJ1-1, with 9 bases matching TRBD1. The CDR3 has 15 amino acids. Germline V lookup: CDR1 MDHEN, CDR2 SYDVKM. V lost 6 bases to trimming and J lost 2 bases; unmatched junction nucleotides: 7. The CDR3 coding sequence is TGTGCCAGCAGGGGGGACAGGGTTCTAAACACTGAAGCTTTCTTT. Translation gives CASRGDRVLNTEAFF. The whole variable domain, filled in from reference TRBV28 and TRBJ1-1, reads DVKVTQSSRYLVKRTGEKVFLECVQDMDHENMFWYRQDPGLGLRLIYFSYDVKMKEKGDIPEGYSVSREKKERFSLILESASTNQTSMYLCASRGDRVLNTEAFFGQGTRLTVV.

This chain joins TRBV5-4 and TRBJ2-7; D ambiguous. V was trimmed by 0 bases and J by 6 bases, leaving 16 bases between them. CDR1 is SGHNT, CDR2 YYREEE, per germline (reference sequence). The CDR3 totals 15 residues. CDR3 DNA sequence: TGTGCCAGCAGCTTGGGGGCCGTGACCCTACGCGAGCAGTACTTC. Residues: CASSLGAVTLREQYF. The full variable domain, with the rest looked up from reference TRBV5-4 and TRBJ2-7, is ETGVTQSPTHLIKTRGQQVTLRCSSQSGHNTVSWYQQALGQGPQFIFQYYREEENGRGNFPPRFSGLQFPNYSSELNVNALELDDSALYLCASSLGAVTLREQYFGPGTRLTVT.

The CDR3 region is CASSIDRGPAQPQHF. The CDR3 DNA reads TGTGCCAGCAGCATCGACAGGGGGCCGGCTCAGCCCCAGCATTTT. The rearrangement joins TRBV5-4 to TRBJ1-5, with 10 bases fitting TRBD1. This CDR3 region has 15 residues. The V and J ends lost 4 bases and 6 bases, in that order; junction bases with no gene match: 7. Germline CDR1 and CDR2: SGHNT and YYREEE (reference sequence).

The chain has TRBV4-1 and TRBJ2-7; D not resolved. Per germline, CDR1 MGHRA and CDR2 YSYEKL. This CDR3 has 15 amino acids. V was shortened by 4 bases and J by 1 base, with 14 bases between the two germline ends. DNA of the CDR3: TGCGCCAGCAGCCTAAGCCCCGACAATTCCTACGAGCAGTACTTC. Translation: CASSLSPDNSYEQYF.

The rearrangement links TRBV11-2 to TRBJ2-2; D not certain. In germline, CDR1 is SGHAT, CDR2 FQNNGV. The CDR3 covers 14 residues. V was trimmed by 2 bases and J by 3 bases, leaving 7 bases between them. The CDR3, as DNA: TGTGCCAGCAGCTTACTCGTGTACACCGGGGAGCTGTTTTTT. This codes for CASSLLVYTGELFF.

This chain's CDR3 is CASTDLRTGDTEAFF. As DNA, the CDR3 is TGCGCCAGCACCGACCTCCGGACAGGGGACACTGAAGCTTTCTTT. This chain uses TRBV5-1 with TRBJ1-1, with 9 bases identical to TRBD1. Germline CDR1 is SGHRS and CDR2 is YFSETQ. CDR3 length equals 15 residues. J lost 3 bases, V lost 6 bases, and 9 bases had no gene match. Complete variable domain (other parts from reference TRBV5-1 and TRBJ1-1): KAGVTQTPRYLIKTRGQQVTLSCSPISGHRSVSWYQQTPGQGLQFLFEYFSETQRNKGNFPGRFSGRQFSNSRSEMNVSTLELGDSALYLCASTDLRTGDTEAFFGQGTRLTVV.

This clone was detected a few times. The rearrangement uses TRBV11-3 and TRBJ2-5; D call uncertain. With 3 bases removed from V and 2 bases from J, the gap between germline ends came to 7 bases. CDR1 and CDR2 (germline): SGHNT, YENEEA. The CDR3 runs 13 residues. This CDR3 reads CASSFSAQETQYF. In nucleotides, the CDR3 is TGTGCCAGCAGCTTTAGTGCACAAGAGACCCAGTACTTC.

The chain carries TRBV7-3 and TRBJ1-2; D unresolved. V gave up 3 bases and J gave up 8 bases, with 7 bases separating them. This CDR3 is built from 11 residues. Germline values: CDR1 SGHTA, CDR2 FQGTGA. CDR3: CASSFQVGYTF. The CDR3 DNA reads TGTGCCAGCAGCTTCCAGGTCGGCTACACCTTC.

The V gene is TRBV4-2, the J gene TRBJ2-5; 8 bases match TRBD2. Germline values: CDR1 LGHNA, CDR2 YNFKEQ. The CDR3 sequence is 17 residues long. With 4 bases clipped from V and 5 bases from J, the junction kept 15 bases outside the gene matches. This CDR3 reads CASSPEKAGVVWETQYF. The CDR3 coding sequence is TGTGCCAGCAGCCCGGAAAAAGCGGGGGTTGTTTGGGAGACCCAGTACTTC.

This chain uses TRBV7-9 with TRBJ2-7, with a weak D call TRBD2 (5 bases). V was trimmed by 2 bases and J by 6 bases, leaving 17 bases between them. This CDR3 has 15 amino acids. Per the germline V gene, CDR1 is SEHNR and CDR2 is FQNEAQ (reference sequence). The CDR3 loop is CASSLRAGSIGEQYF. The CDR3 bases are TGTGCCAGCAGCTTAAGGGCGGGCTCCATCGGCGAGCAGTACTTC.

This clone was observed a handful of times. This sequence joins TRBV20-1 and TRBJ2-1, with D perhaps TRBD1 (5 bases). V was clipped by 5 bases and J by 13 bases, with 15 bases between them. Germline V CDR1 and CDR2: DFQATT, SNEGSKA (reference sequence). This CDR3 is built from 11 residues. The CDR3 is CSAPVGRPQFF. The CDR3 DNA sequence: TGCAGTGCTCCAGTGGGGCGCCCCCAGTTCTTC.

The CDR3 DNA follows: TGTGCCAGCAGTTTGGCCAGCGGATATAGCACAGATACGCAGTATTTT. Encoded protein: CASSLASGYSTDTQYF. This chain links TRBV28 with TRBJ2-3, with a weak D call TRBD2 (5 bases). The CDR3 consists of 16 residues. Trimming took 3 bases from V and 0 from J, leaving 13 bases between them. Germline CDR1 MDHEN, CDR2 SYDVKM.

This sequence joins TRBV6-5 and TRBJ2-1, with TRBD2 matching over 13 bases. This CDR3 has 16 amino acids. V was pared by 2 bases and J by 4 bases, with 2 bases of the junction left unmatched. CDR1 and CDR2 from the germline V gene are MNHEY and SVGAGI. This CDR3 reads CASSYGGLAGYNEQFF. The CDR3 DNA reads TGTGCCAGCAGTTACGGGGGACTAGCGGGGTACAATGAGCAGTTCTTC.

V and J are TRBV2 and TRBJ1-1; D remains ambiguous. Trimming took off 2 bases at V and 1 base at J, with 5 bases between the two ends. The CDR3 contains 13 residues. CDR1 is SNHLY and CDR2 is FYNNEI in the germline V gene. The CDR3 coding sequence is TGTGCCAGCAGTGAATATAGGAACACTGAAGCTTTCTTT. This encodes CASSEYRNTEAFF. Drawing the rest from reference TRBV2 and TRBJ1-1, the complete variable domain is EPEVTQTPSHQVTQMGQEVILRCVPISNHLYFYWYRQILGQKVEFLVSFYNNEISEKSEIFDDQFSVERPDGSNFTLKIRSTKLEDSAMYFCASSEYRNTEAFFGQGTRLTVV.

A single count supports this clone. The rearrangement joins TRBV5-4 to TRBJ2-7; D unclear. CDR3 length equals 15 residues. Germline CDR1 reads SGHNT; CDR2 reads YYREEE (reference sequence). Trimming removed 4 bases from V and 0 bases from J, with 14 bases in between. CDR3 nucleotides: TGTGCCAGCAGCCAACTTGGAGAGACCTCCTACGAGCAGTACTTC. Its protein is CASSQLGETSYEQYF.

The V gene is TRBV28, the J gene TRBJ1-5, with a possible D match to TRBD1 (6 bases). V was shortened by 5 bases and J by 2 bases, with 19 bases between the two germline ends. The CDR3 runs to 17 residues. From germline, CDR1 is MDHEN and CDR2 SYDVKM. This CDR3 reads CASSPHLGGPGNQPQHF. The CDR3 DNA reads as TGTGCCAGCAGTCCCCATCTTGGGGGCCCAGGCAATCAGCCCCAGCATTTT.

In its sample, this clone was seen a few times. The CDR3 DNA reads as TGTGCCAGCAGCCGTGCCGGGGCAACTAATGAAAAACTGTTTTTT. Encoded protein: CASSRAGATNEKLFF. The chain employs TRBV11-1 and TRBJ1-4, with D hard to call. The CDR3 contains 15 residues. Germline V gene lookup returns CDR1 SGHAT and CDR2 FQDESV (reference sequence). Between the trimmed V and J ends, which lost 5 bases and 0 bases, there was a span of 10 bases. Full variable domain (rest looked up from reference TRBV11-1 and TRBJ1-4): EAEVAQSPRYKITEKSQAVAFWCDPISGHATLYWYRQILGQGPELLVQFQDESVVDDSQLPKDRFSAERLKGVDSTLKIQPAELGDSAMYLCASSRAGATNEKLFFGSGTQLSVL.

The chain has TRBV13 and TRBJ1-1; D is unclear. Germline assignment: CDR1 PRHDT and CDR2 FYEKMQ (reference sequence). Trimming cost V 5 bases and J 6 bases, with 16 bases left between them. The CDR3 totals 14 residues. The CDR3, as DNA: TGTGCCAGCAGCGATGGGTTCCTCGGGTCTGAAGCTTTCTTT. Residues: CASSDGFLGSEAFF. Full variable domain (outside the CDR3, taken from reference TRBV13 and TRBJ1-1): AAGVIQSPRHLIKEKRETATLKCYPIPRHDTVYWYQQGPGQDPQFLISFYEKMQSDKGSIPDRFSAQQFSDYHSELNMSSLELGDSALYFCASSDGFLGSEAFFGQGTRLTVV.

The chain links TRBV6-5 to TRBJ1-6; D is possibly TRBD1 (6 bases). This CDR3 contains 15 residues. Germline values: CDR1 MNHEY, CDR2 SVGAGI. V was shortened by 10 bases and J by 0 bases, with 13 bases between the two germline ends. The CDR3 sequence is CATTGFSSYNSPLHF. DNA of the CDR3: TGTGCCACCACAGGGTTCAGCTCCTATAATTCACCCCTCCACTTT.

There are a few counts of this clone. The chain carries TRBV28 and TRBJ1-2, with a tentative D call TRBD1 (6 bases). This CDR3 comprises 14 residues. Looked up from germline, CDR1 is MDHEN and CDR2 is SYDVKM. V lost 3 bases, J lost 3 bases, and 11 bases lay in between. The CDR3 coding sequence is TGTGCCAGCAGTTTGCAGGGGCTGTACTATGGCTACACCTTC. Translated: CASSLQGLYYGYTF.

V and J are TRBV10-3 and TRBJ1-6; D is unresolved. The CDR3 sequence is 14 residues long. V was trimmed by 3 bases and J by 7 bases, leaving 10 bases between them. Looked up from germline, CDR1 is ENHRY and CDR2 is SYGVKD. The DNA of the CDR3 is TGTGCCATCAGTGACCGGGATACGAATTCACCCCTCCACTTT. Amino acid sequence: CAISDRDTNSPLHF.

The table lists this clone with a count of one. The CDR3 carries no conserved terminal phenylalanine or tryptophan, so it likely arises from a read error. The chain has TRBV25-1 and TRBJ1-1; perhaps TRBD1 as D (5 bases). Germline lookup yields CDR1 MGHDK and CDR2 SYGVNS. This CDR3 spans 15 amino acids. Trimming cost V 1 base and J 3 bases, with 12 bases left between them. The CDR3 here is CASSEWGEADTEAFV. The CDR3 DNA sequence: TGTGCCAGCAGTGAATGGGGGGAAGCGGACACTGAAGCTTTCGTT.

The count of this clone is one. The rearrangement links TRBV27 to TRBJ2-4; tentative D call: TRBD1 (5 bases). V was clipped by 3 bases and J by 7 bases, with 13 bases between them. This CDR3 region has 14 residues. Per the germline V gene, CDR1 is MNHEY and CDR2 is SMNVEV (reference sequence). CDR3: CASSLDRGKNIQYF. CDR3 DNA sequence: TGTGCCAGCAGTTTGGATAGGGGAAAGAACATTCAGTACTTC.